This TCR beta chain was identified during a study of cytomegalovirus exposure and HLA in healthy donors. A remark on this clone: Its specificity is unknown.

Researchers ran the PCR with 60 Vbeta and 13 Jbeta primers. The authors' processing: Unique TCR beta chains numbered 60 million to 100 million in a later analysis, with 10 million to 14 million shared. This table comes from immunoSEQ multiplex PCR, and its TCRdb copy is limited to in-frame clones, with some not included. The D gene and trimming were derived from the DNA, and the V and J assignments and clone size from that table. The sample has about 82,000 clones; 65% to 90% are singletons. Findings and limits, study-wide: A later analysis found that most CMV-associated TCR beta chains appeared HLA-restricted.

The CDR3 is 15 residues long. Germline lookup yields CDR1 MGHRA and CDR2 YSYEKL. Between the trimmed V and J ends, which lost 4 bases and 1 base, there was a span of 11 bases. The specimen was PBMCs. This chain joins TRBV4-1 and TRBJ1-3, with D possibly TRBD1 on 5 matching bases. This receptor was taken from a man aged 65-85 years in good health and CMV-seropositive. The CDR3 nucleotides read TGCGCCAGCAGCCTTCCCCAGGGATCTGGAAACACCATATATTTT. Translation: CASSLPQGSGNTIYF.